The 17 T cell receptor beta chains reported below all come from one sample, sequenced in a study of neurological immune-mediated disorders. TCRdb passed the 5' RACE reads through MiXCR, listing each CDR3 protein once. Here the sample spans around 44,000 distinct CDR3 sequences, roughly 2.5% being singletons. Source material: PBMCs. Receptors were obtained from a man aged 25 to 45 with multiple sclerosis.

This clonotype was seen at least ten times. The V gene is TRBV15, the J gene TRBJ2-1, with D possibly matching TRBD1 (6 bases). V was pared by 5 bases and J by 4 bases, with 15 bases between. The CDR3 contains 15 residues. CDR1 and CDR2 from the germline V gene are LNHNV and YYDKDF (reference sequence). DNA of the CDR3: TGTGCCACCAGCGAACAGGGCGACGAATACAATGAGCAGTTCTTC. Translation gives CATSEQGDEYNEQFF.

This clonotype was seen many times. The genes are TRBV20-1 and TRBJ2-3, with 9 positions matching TRBD2. Germline trimming cut 4 bases from V and 5 bases from J; bases unmatched to any gene: 10. Germline V lookup: CDR1 DFQATT, CDR2 SNEGSKA (reference sequence). The CDR3 has 15 amino acids. The CDR3 nucleotides are TGCAGTGCTACCCCCCGCGGGAGGGCGGGAGATACGCAGTATTTT. This translates into CSATPRGRAGDTQYF.

At least ten counts were recorded for this clonotype. The chain has TRBV5-1 and TRBJ2-1; 8 positions match TRBD2. This CDR3 spans 15 amino acids. Germline assignment: CDR1 SGHRS and CDR2 YFSETQ. After removal of 6 bases from V and 3 bases from J, the junction contained 8 bases not matched to a gene. The CDR3 reads CASNLQLAVYNEQFF. In DNA form, the CDR3 reads TGCGCCAGCAACCTACAACTAGCGGTCTACAATGAGCAGTTCTTC.

Ten or more counts support this clonotype. This chain links TRBV10-3 with TRBJ2-1, with D perhaps TRBD1 or TRBD2 (5 bases each). V lost 10 bases and J lost 1, with 14 bases in between. The V gene's germline CDR1 is ENHRY and CDR2 SYGVKD. This CDR3 contains 14 residues. In nucleotides, the CDR3 is TGTGCCACCCGCCGGGACGAGTCCTACAATGAGCAGTTCTTC. Encoded protein: CATRRDESYNEQFF.

This clonotype was detected many times. The genes are TRBV12-3 or TRBV12-4 and TRBJ2-1, with D possibly TRBD2 on 5 matching bases. V lost 5 bases and J 8 bases, leaving 7 bases between the germline ends. The CDR3 extends over 11 amino acids. The CDR3 DNA reads TGTGCCAGCAGTGGGAGCGATGAGCAGTTCTTC. This codes for CASSGSDEQFF.

This clonotype showed up many times. The rearrangement links TRBV20-1 to TRBJ1-2, with no clear D. The CDR3 extends over 12 amino acids. Germline assignment: CDR1 DFQATT and CDR2 SNEGSKA (reference sequence). Trimming took 3 bases from V and 0 from J, leaving 5 bases between them. In DNA, the CDR3 is TGCAGTGCTAGTTCCTCTAACTATGGCTACACCTTC. Its protein is CSASSSNYGYTF.

Ten or more counts support this clonotype. The chain couples TRBV5-1 to TRBJ1-1; perhaps TRBD1 as D (6 bases). The V gene's germline CDR1 is SGHRS and CDR2 YFSETQ. Trimming pared 5 bases from V and 0 bases from J, leaving 8 bases between. The CDR3 is 13 residues long. DNA of the CDR3: TGCGCCAGCAGGGGGACAATGAACACTGAAGCTTTCTTT. This translates into CASRGTMNTEAFF. Complete variable domain (other parts from reference TRBV5-1 and TRBJ1-1): KAGVTQTPRYLIKTRGQQVTLSCSPISGHRSVSWYQQTPGQGLQFLFEYFSETQRNKGNFPGRFSGRQFSNSRSEMNVSTLELGDSALYLCASRGTMNTEAFFGQGTRLTVV.

Many counts were recorded for this clonotype. V usage is TRBV29-1 and J usage is TRBJ2-7; TRBD1 might be the D (6 bases). The CDR3 is 11 amino acids. Germline values: CDR1 SQVTM, CDR2 ANQGSEA. CDR3 amino acids: CSIRTAYEQYF. CDR3 bases: TGCAGTATAAGGACAGCCTACGAGCAGTACTTC.

This clonotype was observed at least ten times. The chain recombines TRBV29-1 with TRBJ2-7; 13 bases fit TRBD2. This CDR3 has 15 amino acids. Germline V gives CDR1 SQVTM, CDR2 ANQGSEA. After removal of 1 base from V and 2 bases from J, the junction contained 2 bases not matched to a gene. The CDR3 sequence: CSVEAGTSGAYEQYF. CDR3 DNA: TGCAGCGTTGAAGCAGGGACTAGCGGGGCCTACGAGCAGTACTTC.

This clonotype was observed many times. The J gene is TRBJ2-7, the V gene TRBV5-1; unclear D gene. In germline, CDR1 is SGHRS, CDR2 YFSETQ. The CDR3 is 13 amino acids. V lost 4 bases and J lost 6, with 14 bases in between. The CDR3 sequence is CASSPMTTGEQYF. The CDR3 DNA sequence: TGCGCCAGCAGCCCGATGACCACCGGCGAGCAGTACTTC.

At least ten counts were recorded for this clonotype. The chain is built from TRBV20-1 and TRBJ2-5; D perhaps matches TRBD2 (5 bases). The CDR3 covers 14 residues. The V and J ends lost 5 bases and 5 bases respectively, with 18 bases between them. Germline V gene data show CDR1 as DFQATT and CDR2 as SNEGSKA (reference sequence). The CDR3 loop is CSADTSVASETQYF. For the CDR3, the DNA is TGCAGTGCTGATACTAGTGTGGCGTCGGAGACCCAGTACTTC.

This clonotype was detected many times. The chain uses TRBV7-9 and TRBJ2-1; the D gene is possibly TRBD2 (6 bases). In germline, CDR1 is SEHNR, CDR2 FQNEAQ (reference sequence). The CDR3 has 13 amino acids. Trimming removed 4 bases at V and 4 bases at J, with 8 bases between. The CDR3 DNA is TGTGCCAGCAGCTCCGGACTATACAATGAGCAGTTCTTC. It codes for CASSSGLYNEQFF.

This clonotype was found many times. For the CDR3, the DNA is TGCAGTGCTGGGGGACTAGCGGGATACAATGAGCAGTTCTTC. Protein sequence: CSAGGLAGYNEQFF. The chain recombines TRBV20-1 with TRBJ2-1, with 13 positions matching TRBD2. The CDR3 runs 14 residues. CDR1 is DFQATT, CDR2 SNEGSKA, per germline (reference sequence). V gave up 5 bases and J gave up 4 bases; unmatched junction bases: 2.

The sample holds a few counts of this clonotype. The chain links TRBV18 to TRBJ2-2; the D gene is possibly TRBD2 (5 bases). The germline V gene has CDR1 KGHSH and CDR2 LQKENI. The CDR3 has 16 amino acids. Trimming shortened V by 4 bases and J by 3 bases, and 15 bases separated the two germline ends. In DNA form, the CDR3 reads TGTGCCAGCTCACGTCTTAGCGTCGGGGACACCGGGGAGCTGTTTTTT. This encodes CASSRLSVGDTGELFF.

This clonotype was seen many times. This chain uses TRBV20-1 with TRBJ1-1; tentative D call: TRBD1 (5 bases). Germline values: CDR1 DFQATT, CDR2 SNEGSKA (reference sequence). The CDR3 loop spans 10 amino acids. The CDR3 bases are TGCAGCGTCGGTAGGGGCGAAGCTTTCTTT. Amino acid sequence: CSVGRGEAFF.

The sample holds many counts of this clonotype. V gene TRBV27 combines with J gene TRBJ2-7; D remains unclear. This CDR3 spans 15 amino acids. Germline lookup yields CDR1 MNHEY and CDR2 SMNVEV (reference sequence). Trimming removed 2 bases at V and 3 bases at J, with 14 bases between. The CDR3 here is CASSLRPTTHYEQYF. The CDR3 DNA reads as TGTGCCAGCAGTTTACGCCCGACGACGCACTACGAGCAGTACTTC.

In this sample, this clonotype turned up a few times. The chain employs TRBV12-3 or TRBV12-4 and TRBJ2-3; D gene unclear. V lost 6 bases, J lost 4 bases, and 14 bases lay in between. The CDR3 runs 14 residues. Here the CDR3 reads CASRFSLAADTQYF. The CDR3 region has the DNA TGTGCCAGCAGATTTAGTTTGGCAGCAGATACGCAGTATTTT.